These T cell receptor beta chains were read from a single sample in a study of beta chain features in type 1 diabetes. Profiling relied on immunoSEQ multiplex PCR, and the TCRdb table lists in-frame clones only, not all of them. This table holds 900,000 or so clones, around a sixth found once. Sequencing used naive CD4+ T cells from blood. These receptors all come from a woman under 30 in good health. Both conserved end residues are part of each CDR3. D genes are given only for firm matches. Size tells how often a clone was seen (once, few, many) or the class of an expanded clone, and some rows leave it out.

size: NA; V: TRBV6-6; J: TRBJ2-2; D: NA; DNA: TGTGCCAGCAGTCGGGGGGAGCTGTTTTTT; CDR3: CASSRGELFF
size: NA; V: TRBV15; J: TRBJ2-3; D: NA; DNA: TGTGCCACCAGCAGAGATCCAGTCGATACGCAGTATTTT; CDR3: CATSRDPVDTQYF
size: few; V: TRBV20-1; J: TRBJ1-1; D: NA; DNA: TGCAGTGCTAGACCAGGCACTGAAGCTTTCTTT; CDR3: CSARPGTEAFF
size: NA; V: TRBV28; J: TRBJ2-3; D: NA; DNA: TGTGCCAGCATTGCGGGAAGCACAGATACGCAGTATTTT; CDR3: CASIAGSTDTQYF
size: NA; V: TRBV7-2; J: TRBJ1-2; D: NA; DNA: TGTGCCAGCAGCTTAGCTCCCACTCCGAACTATGGCTACACCTTC; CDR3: CASSLAPTPNYGYTF
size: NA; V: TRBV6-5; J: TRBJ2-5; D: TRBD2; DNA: TGTGCCAGCAGTTACGCAGCGGGAGATTTGGGAGAGACCCAGTACTTC; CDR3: CASSYAAGDLGETQYF
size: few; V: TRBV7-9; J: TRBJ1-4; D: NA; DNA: TGTGCCAGCAGCATTTCCTTAGGGGCTACTAATGAAAAACTGTTTTTT; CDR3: CASSISLGATNEKLFF
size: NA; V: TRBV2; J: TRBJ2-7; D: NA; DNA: TGTGCCAGCATTCGACCCGGGGGGCGCTACGAGCAGTACTTC; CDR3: CASIRPGGRYEQYF
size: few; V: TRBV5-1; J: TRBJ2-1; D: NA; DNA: TGCGCCAGCAGCTTTCGTGGGGTAAATGAGCAGTTCTTC; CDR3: CASSFRGVNEQFF
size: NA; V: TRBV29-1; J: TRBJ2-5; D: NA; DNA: TGCAGCGTTGGTGCGTCCGGGGAGACCCAGTACTTC; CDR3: CSVGASGETQYF
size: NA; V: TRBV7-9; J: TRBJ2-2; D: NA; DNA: TGTGCCAGCAGCTTAATTTCGAGGGAACTCCAGGAGCTGGTTTTT; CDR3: CASSLISRELQELVF
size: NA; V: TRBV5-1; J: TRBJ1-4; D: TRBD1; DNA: TGCGCCAGCAGCCCGACAGGGCCCTTCGAGAATGAAAAACTGTTTTTT; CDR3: CASSPTGPFENEKLFF
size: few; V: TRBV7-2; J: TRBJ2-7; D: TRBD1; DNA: TGTGCCAAAACTGACAGGGATCGAACCTACGAGCAGTACTTC; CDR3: CAKTDRDRTYEQYF
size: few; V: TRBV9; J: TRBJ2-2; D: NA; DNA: TGTGCCAGCAGCGTAGGGGGCACCGGGGAGCTGTTTTTT; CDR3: CASSVGGTGELFF
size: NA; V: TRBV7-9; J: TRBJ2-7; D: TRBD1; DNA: TGTGCCAGCAGCTCCACCGGCCGGGACAGGGGCTACGAGCAGTACTTC; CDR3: CASSSTGRDRGYEQYF
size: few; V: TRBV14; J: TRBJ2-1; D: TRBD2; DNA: TGTGCCAGCAGCCATGGCGGGGCTAGCGGGAGCTCCTACAATGAGCAGTTCTTC; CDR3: CASSHGGASGSSYNEQFF
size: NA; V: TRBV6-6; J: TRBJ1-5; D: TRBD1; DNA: TGTGCCAGCAGCGACAGGGGTGCGTGGCAGCCCCAGCATTTT; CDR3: CASSDRGAWQPQHF
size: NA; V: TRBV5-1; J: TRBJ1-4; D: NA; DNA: TGCGCCAGCAGCTTTCGAGGGGCTAATGAAAAACTGTTTTTT; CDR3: CASSFRGANEKLFF
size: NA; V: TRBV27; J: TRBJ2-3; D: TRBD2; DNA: TGTGCCAGCAGTAGATCTGGACTAGCCGTCGGGTCTAGCACAGATACGCAGTATTTT; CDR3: CASSRSGLAVGSSTDTQYF
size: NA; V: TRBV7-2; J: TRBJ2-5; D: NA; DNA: TGTGCCAGCAGCCACTCCGGGACGCAAGAGACCCAGTACTTC; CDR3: CASSHSGTQETQYF
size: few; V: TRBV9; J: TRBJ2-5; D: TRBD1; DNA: TGTGCCAGCAGCGCCGGGACAGCGAGACAAGAGACCCAGTACTTC; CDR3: CASSAGTARQETQYF
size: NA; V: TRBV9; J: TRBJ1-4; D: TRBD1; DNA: TGTGCCAGCAGCGTATCCCCCGGGACAGGGAGAGAAAAACTGTTTTTT; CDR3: CASSVSPGTGREKLFF
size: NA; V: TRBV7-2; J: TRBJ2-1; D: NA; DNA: TGTGCCAGCAGCTTAATGGCGGATTACAATGAGCAGTTCTTC; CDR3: CASSLMADYNEQFF
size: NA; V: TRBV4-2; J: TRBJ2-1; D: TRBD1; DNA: TGTGCCAGCAGCCAACCGGGACAGAGGGCTGGTGAGCAGTTCTTC; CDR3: CASSQPGQRAGEQFF
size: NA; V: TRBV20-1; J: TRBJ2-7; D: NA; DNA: TGCAGTGCTAGCGTACGGCGGGAGCAGTACTTC; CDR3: CSASVRREQYF
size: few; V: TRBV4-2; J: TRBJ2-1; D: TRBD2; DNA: TGTGCCAGCAGCCAAGACGGCCTAGCGGGTTCGAACAATGAGCAGTTCTTC; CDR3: CASSQDGLAGSNNEQFF
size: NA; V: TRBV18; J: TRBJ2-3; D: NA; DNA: TGTGCCAGCTCACCACTAGATACGCAGTATTTT; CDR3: CASSPLDTQYF
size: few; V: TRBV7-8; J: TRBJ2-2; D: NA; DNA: TGTGCCAGCAGCTTATCCACCGGGGAGCTGTTTTTT; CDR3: CASSLSTGELFF
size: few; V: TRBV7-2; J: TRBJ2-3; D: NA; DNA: TGTGCCAGCAGCTTAGGGCTCATCACAGATACGCAGTATTTT; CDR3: CASSLGLITDTQYF
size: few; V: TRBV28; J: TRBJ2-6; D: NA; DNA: TGTGCCAGCAGTTTGGGGACGGCGAGCTCTGGGGCCAACGTCCTGACTTTC; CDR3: CASSLGTASSGANVLTF
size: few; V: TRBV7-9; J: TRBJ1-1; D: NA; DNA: TGTGCCAGCAGCCCGATCCAGGGACGTCACACTGAAGCTTTCTTT; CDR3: CASSPIQGRHTEAFF
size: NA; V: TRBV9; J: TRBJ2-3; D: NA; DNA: TGTGCCAGCAGCGTAGGTGGGACCCGTAGCGCAGATACGCAGTATTTT; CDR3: CASSVGGTRSADTQYF
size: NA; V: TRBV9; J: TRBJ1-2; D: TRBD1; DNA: TGTGCCAGCAGCGCACAGGGGAACTATGGCTACACCTTC; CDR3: CASSAQGNYGYTF